This entry lists 9 T cell receptor beta chains sequenced from one sample in a study of blood T cell repertoires in COVID-19. Assay: immunoSEQ multiplex PCR; the TCRdb copy retains only in-frame clones and omits some. Found here are fewer than 90,000 clones, roughly 96% of them singletons; the top ten hold roughly 4.7%. The sample taken for sequencing was peripheral blood. The origin of the receptors is a human donor with active COVID-19. The donor label of this sample is uncertain.

The rearrangement joins TRBV5-6 to TRBJ1-2; 10 bases are a match to TRBD1. CDR3 size: 13 residues. Germline V CDR1 and CDR2: SGHDT, YYEEEE. Germline trimming cut 4 bases from V and 6 bases from J; bases unmatched to any gene: 3. This chain's CDR3 is CASSPGTGDGYTF. DNA for the CDR3: TGTGCCAGCAGCCCGGGGACAGGGGATGGCTACACCTTC.

The V call is TRBV5-6, the J call TRBJ1-5, with unresolved D. This CDR3 region has 15 residues. The ends were cut back, 2 bases at V and 4 bases at J, with 13 bases in the middle. Germline assignment: CDR1 SGHDT and CDR2 YYEEEE. The CDR3 DNA reads as TGTGCCAGCAGCTTTAGAGGTACTAAAAATCAGCCCCAGCATTTT. It translates to CASSFRGTKNQPQHF.

The V call is TRBV3-1 (or the pseudogene TRBV3-2), the J call TRBJ1-2; 9 bases map to TRBD1. The CDR3 consists of 15 residues. Germline CDR1 LGHDT, CDR2 YNNKEL (reference sequence). The V gene end was trimmed by 3 bases and the J gene end by 4 bases; junction bases not matched to a gene: 6. CDR3 in DNA: TGTGCCAGCAGCCATCCGGGACAGGGAGGCTATGGCTACACCTTC. Protein product: CASSHPGQGGYGYTF.

This rearrangement joins TRBV12-3 or TRBV12-4 to TRBJ2-1; TRBD1 is a possible D gene (7 bases). The V gene lost 2 bases and the J gene lost 14 bases, with 16 bases spanning the gap. The CDR3 has 13 amino acids. CDR3 loop: CASSLPEGAEKFF. The CDR3 nucleotides read TGTGCCAGCAGTTTACCGGAGGGGGCGGAGAAGTTCTTC.

The CDR3 bases are TGTGCCAGCAGCCCCCTAGGTCATCCAACAGGGGAAGTTCACGGCTACACCTTC. The encoded protein is CASSPLGHPTGEVHGYTF. The V and J genes are TRBV7-9 and TRBJ1-2, with 7 bases identical to TRBD1. Germline CDR1 reads SEHNR; CDR2 reads FQNEAQ (reference sequence). CDR3 length equals 18 residues. The V and J ends lost 5 bases and 8 bases, in that order; junction bases with no gene match: 23.

CDR3 coding DNA: TGTGCCAGCAGTTTATATACGACAGGGGTCGGGCAGCCCCAGCATTTT. Encoded protein: CASSLYTTGVGQPQHF. The chain recombines TRBV28 with TRBJ1-5; 8 bases line up with TRBD1. The ends lost 1 base at V and 7 bases at J; junction bases unmatched: 9. The V gene's germline CDR1 is MDHEN and CDR2 SYDVKM. The CDR3 extends over 16 amino acids.

This chain uses TRBV6-1 with TRBJ2-2, with 9 nucleotides matching TRBD2. Germline CDR1 reads MNHNS; CDR2 reads SASEGT. This CDR3 contains 17 residues. Unmatched junction bases numbered 13, after V lost 8 bases and J lost 3 bases. CDR3 DNA sequence: TGTGCCAGCCGTGGAAGTAGCGGGAGTGGGCACACCGGGGAGCTGTTTTTT. Amino acids: CASRGSSGSGHTGELFF.

The chain combines TRBV29-1 with TRBJ1-2; D gene unclear. Between the trimmed V and J ends, which lost 6 bases and 2 bases, there was a span of 10 bases. The germline CDR1 and CDR2 sequences are SQVTM and ANQGSEA. The CDR3 runs to 12 residues. The CDR3 is CSVEAENYGYTF. The CDR3 DNA sequence: TGCAGCGTGGAGGCAGAGAACTATGGCTACACCTTC.

The rearrangement joins TRBV21-1 to TRBJ2-2; the table's D call, TRBD1, was not checked against the DNA. TRBV21-1 is described as a pseudogene. CDR3 length equals 15 residues. CDR3 DNA: TGTGCCAGCAGCCCGGACACGGAGAACACCGGGGAGCTGTTTTTT. Translation: CASSPDTENTGELFF.